This paragraph reports one T cell receptor (beta chain). Its antigen is as yet unknown. A read error may produce the germline difference seen at one junction end. MiXCR, applied by TCRdb to the RACE reads, yields one record per CDR3 protein. Counted here are roughly 250,000 distinct CDR3 sequences, about 9% occurring once; the ten biggest clones make up 2% to 3%. This sample stems from a study of human T cells and chemical hapten exposure. CDR1 and CDR2 (germline): DFQATT, SNEGSKA (reference sequence). The CDR3 sequence is 12 residues long. Noted time point: pre-sensitization, week 0. Treatment described: therapeutic diphenylcyclopropenone sensitization with weekly scalp DPC. Prior to application of each patch test, blood was drawn. Study-wide results and limits: A positive correlation with patch test score was shown by PT1 expanded TCR counts. Controls formed significantly fewer large CDR3 similarity clusters than expanded TCRs did.

J is TRBJ2-7 and V is TRBV20-1; 9 nucleotides align to TRBD1. The sample here was whole blood, taken in connection with sensitization to the hapten diphenylcyclopropenone (DPC). The sequence was obtained from a woman in her thirties or forties with alopecia areata. Some clones in this sample may be carry-over from other donors' samples. CDR3 in DNA: TGCAGTGCTAGGACCTCCGGACAGGGGATACTCTTC. This translates into CSARTSGQGILF.